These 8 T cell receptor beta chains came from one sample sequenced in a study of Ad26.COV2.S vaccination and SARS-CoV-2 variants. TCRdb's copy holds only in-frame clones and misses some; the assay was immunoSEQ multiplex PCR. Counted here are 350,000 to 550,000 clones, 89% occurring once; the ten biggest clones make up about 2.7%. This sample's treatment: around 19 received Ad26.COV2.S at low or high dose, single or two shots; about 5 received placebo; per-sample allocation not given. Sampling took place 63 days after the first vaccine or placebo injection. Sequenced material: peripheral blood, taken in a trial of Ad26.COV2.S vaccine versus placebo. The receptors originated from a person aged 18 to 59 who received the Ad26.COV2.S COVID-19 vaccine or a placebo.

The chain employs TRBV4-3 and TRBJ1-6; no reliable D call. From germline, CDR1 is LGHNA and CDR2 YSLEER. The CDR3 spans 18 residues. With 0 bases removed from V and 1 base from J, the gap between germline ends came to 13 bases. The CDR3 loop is CASSQDGWATSYNSPLHF. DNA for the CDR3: TGCGCCAGCAGCCAAGATGGTTGGGCTACGTCCTATAATTCACCCCTCCACTTT.

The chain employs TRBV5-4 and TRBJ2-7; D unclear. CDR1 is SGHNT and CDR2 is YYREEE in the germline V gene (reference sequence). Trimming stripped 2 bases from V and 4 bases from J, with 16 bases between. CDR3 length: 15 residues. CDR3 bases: TGTGCCAGCAGCTTATCCCCCGCTGGGCTTTACGAGCAGTACTTC. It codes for CASSLSPAGLYEQYF.

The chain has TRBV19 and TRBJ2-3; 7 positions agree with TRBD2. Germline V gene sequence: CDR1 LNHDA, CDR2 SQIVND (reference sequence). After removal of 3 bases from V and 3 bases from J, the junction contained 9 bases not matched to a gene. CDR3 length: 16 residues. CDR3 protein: CASSIGPLAMTDTQYF. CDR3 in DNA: TGTGCCAGTAGTATCGGCCCACTAGCGATGACAGATACGCAGTATTTT.

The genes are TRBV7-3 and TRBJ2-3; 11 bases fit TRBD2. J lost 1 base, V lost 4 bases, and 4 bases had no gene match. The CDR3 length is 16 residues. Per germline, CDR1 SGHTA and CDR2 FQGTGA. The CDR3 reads CASSSGTSGRTDTQYF. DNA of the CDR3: TGTGCCAGCAGCTCGGGGACTAGCGGCCGCACAGATACGCAGTATTTT. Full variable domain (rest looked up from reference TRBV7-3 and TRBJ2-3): GAGVSQTPSNKVTEKGKYVELRCDPISGHTALYWYRQSLGQGPEFLIYFQGTGAADDSGLPNDRFFAVRPEGSVSTLKIQRTERGDSAVYLCASSSGTSGRTDTQYFGPGTRLTVL.

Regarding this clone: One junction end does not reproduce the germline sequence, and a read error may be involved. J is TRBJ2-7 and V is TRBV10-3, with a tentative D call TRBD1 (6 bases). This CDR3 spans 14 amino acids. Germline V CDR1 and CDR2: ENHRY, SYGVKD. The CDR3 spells CATSSPGEGYEQYF. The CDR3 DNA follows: TGTGCCACCAGTTCCCCAGGGGAAGGCTACGAGCAGTACTTC.

CDR3 nucleotides: TGCGCCAGCAGCTACCCCCAGGGGCTGAACACTGAAGCTTTCTTT. Protein: CASSYPQGLNTEAFF. The chain uses TRBV5-1 and TRBJ1-1; D perhaps matches TRBD1 (6 bases). The germline gives CDR1 SGHRS, CDR2 YFSETQ. The CDR3 runs to 15 residues. Trimming took off 3 bases at V and 0 bases at J, with 12 bases between the two ends.

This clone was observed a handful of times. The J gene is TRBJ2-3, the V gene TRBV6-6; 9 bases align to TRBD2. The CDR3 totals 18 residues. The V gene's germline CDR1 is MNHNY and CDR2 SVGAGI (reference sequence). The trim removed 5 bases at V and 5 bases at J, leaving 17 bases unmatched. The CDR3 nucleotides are TGTGCCAGCAGTCCATACTGGGGACTAGCTCCAGGGGGAGATACGCAGTATTTT. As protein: CASSPYWGLAPGGDTQYF.

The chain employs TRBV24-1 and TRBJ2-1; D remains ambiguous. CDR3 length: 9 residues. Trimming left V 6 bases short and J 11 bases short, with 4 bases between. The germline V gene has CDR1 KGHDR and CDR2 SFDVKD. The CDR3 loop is CATSYKQFF. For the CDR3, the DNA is TGTGCCACCAGTTACAAGCAGTTCTTC.